This T cell receptor beta chain was sequenced during a study of T cell responses to AZD1222 COVID-19 vaccine. Study results and caveats: The study found Spike-specific TCR breadth and depth rose after two AZD1222 doses. Only 5 or 6 people who got AZD1222 tested seropositive at baseline.

Clones were sequenced by immunoSEQ multiplex PCR, and TCRdb holds only the in-frame ones, with some missing. The table shows over 45,000 clones, with 70% to 90% occurring only once. Remarks on this clone: Its antigen remains unidentified.

Sample: peripheral blood, taken on day 0 of AZD1222 vaccination. The TCR comes from an adult in good health.

The CDR3 DNA reads as TGTGCCAGCAGTTTTCGGGTCCATGGCTACACCTTC. Its translation: CASSFRVHGYTF. This chain links TRBV12-3 or TRBV12-4 with TRBJ1-2; no clear D gene. V was cut by 3 bases and J by 6 bases, with 8 bases left in between. This CDR3 spans 12 amino acids.